This T cell receptor (beta chain) was found in a study of T cell clusters in autoimmune cytopenias (dated by TCRdb to the late 2010s). In terms of the full investigation: A median TRB sequencing depth of 51,575 reads per sample was reached, and a median of about 2,000 distinct TRB clonotypes per sample was obtained. Peripheral blood TRB and IGH repertoires were sequenced in autoimmune cytopenia patients at active disease and during treatment follow-up, alongside healthy, CLL and autoimmune hepatitis controls. The study aimed to test whether autoimmune cytopenia patients carry a disease-specific immune repertoire signature usable as a blood-based biomarker. Findings and caveats that apply to the study as a whole: A lack of physiological T cell clusters in primary autoimmune cytopenia patients was suggested by GLIPH, as 51 clusters were found to be exclusive to healthy donors versus around 16 exclusive to patients. The T cell clusters were defined in silico only, and their functional role remained to be validated experimentally. TRB repertoire shifts, with less even repertoires observed in secondary cytopenia and CLL, were mostly attributed to lymphoma bias rather than autoimmunity. Almost three-fold more exclusive TRB clusters were observed in healthy donors than in active autoimmune hepatitis patients, consistent with an autoimmunity-wide signature. The cluster-lack signature was not seen for secondary cytopenia versus CLL, apparently masked by the dominant lymphoma-associated repertoire.

In regard to this clonotype: Its antigen has not been determined.

To amplify TRB rearrangements, a touch-down multiplex PCR protocol was run with the TRB-A and TRB-B primer pools combined in a single tube. Illumina adapters and sample indices were added to the amplicons through two consecutive PCR reactions performed with Phusion HS II polymerase. The amplicons were purified from gel with the NucleoSpin Gel and PCR Clean-up kit, after which the amplicons were quantified by Qubit and checked for quality on an Agilent 2100 Bioanalyzer. Sequencing of the libraries was done on an Illumina MiSeq with paired-end, single-indexed, 600-cycle runs. On the study's bioinformatics: Alignment and assembly of TRB reads were performed with MiXCR version 2.1.12 and the default MiXCR reference library. A clone was defined by each unique CDR3 nucleotide sequence, and the analysis included only productive sequences with two or more reads. Repertoire diversity was assessed with alpha-parameterized diversity profiles (alpha 0 to 5), including the Shannon (alpha 1) and Simpson (alpha 2) indices, which were computed with an R script. Combinatorial TRB VJ usage was computed with the tcR package and compared between cohorts by principal component analysis with ade4. Using GLIPH, TCRbeta CDR3s were clustered on pairs of cohorts matched for age and read depth, and a Wilcoxon test was used to compare cluster frequencies. TCRdb reprocessed the reads and provides one entry for every CDR3 protein sequence; no DNA is given. TCRdb's processing, not the study's, gives the V and J calls here. This sample's table carries some 8,400 distinct CDR3 sequences. Clones ranked in the top ten supply about a fifth of the sample.

TRB amplification used approximately 0.25 ug of peripheral blood genomic DNA, around 40,000 genome equivalents, per sample. As encoded in the germline V gene (reference sequence), CDR1 is DFQATT while CDR2 is SNEGSKA. The CDR3 covers 14 residues, taking in both the cysteine and the phenylalanine. No nucleotide data were recorded. What was sequenced was peripheral blood. The chain is assembled from TRBV20-1 and TRBJ2-5; the D call from TCRdb, TRBD1, cannot be confirmed without DNA. The sequence came from a human donor with an autoimmune cytopenia or autoimmune hepatitis (not recorded which). CDR3 region: CSALDRQAIETQYF.